These 26 T cell receptor beta chains were sequenced from one sample in a study of blood T cell repertoires in COVID-19. Profiling relied on immunoSEQ multiplex PCR, and the TCRdb table lists in-frame clones only, not all of them. The data show some 270,000 clones, roughly 88% seen once. Source material: PBMCs or T cells enriched from blood (not recorded which). The source of these receptors is a woman in her forties who had been exposed to COVID-19.

The CDR3 region has the DNA TGTGCCAGCAGCGTATCCTACTTGGGGGGTGCAAGCGAGCAGTACTTC. Protein sequence: CASSVSYLGGASEQYF. V usage is TRBV9 and J usage is TRBJ2-7; D is possibly TRBD2 (6 bases). CDR3 size: 16 residues. V was pared by 1 base and J by 6 bases, with 20 bases between. Per the germline V gene, CDR1 is SGDLS and CDR2 is YYNGEE. The full variable domain, its missing parts supplied by reference TRBV9 and TRBJ2-7, is DSGVTQTPKHLITATGQRVTLRCSPRSGDLSVYWYQQSLDQGLQFLIQYYNGEERAKGNILERFSAQQFPDLHSELNLSSLELGDSALYFCASSVSYLGGASEQYFGPGTRLTVT.

The rearrangement links TRBV18 to TRBJ1-4; D remains unclear. CDR3 length equals 13 residues. The germline gives CDR1 KGHSH, CDR2 LQKENI. V lost 3 bases, J lost 8 bases, and 10 bases lay in between. In DNA form, the CDR3 reads TGTGCCAGCTCACCTTCGCACTTAGAAAAACTGTTTTTT. It is translated as CASSPSHLEKLFF.

Comment on this clone: Other DNA sequences of this sample code for an identical CDR3. V is TRBV20-1 and J is TRBJ2-3; a weak D match, TRBD1 (6 bases). The CDR3 is 11 residues long. The germline CDR1 and CDR2 sequences are DFQATT and SNEGSKA (reference sequence). Trimming removed 5 bases from V and 6 bases from J, with 9 bases in between. Written as DNA, the CDR3 is TGCAGTGCTGGCAGGGGTGATACGCAGTATTTT. It yields the protein CSAGRGDTQYF.

The J gene is TRBJ2-5, the V gene TRBV5-1; 9 positions match TRBD1. Trimming took 4 bases from V and 4 from J; bases not matched to a gene: 8. Germline assignment: CDR1 SGHRS and CDR2 YFSETQ. The CDR3 consists of 15 residues. CDR3 sequence (DNA): TGCGCCAGCAGCAAGACAGGGGGGATCGGAGAGACCCAGTACTTC. Translated: CASSKTGGIGETQYF. The variable domain in full, with the rest retrieved from reference TRBV5-1 and TRBJ2-5, is KAGVTQTPRYLIKTRGQQVTLSCSPISGHRSVSWYQQTPGQGLQFLFEYFSETQRNKGNFPGRFSGRQFSNSRSEMNVSTLELGDSALYLCASSKTGGIGETQYFGPGTRLLVL.

This sequence joins TRBV29-1 and TRBJ2-2; D possibly corresponds to TRBD2 (6 bases). Trimming removed 6 bases from V and 8 bases from J, with 13 bases in between. Germline assignment: CDR1 SQVTM and CDR2 ANQGSEA. The CDR3 consists of 12 residues. CDR3 protein: CSVRRGLGELFF. In DNA form, the CDR3 reads TGCAGCGTACGACGAGGACTAGGGGAGCTGTTTTTT.

This clone was found a few times. The V call is TRBV7-6, the J call TRBJ2-2, with D possibly matching TRBD2 (6 bases). The germline V and J ends were trimmed by 9 bases and 5 bases, with 31 bases remaining between them. Germline V lookup: CDR1 SGHVS, CDR2 FNYEAQ. The CDR3 consists of 19 residues. The CDR3 region is CASAPLPPPNLAGTGELFF. CDR3 nucleotides: TGTGCCAGTGCTCCCTTGCCGCCGCCAAACCTTGCGGGGACCGGGGAGCTGTTTTTT. Full variable domain (remainder filled in from reference TRBV7-6 and TRBJ2-2): GAGVSQSPRYKVTKRGQDVALRCDPISGHVSLYWYRQALGQGPEFLTYFNYEAQQDKSGLPNDRFSAERPEGSISTLTIQRTEQRDSAMYRCASAPLPPPNLAGTGELFFGEGSRLTVL.

The genes are TRBV24-1 and TRBJ1-5; TRBD1 agrees at 7 bases. The CDR3 contains 14 residues. V lost 4 bases and J lost 6; bases outside the gene matches: 5. Germline assignment: CDR1 KGHDR and CDR2 SFDVKD. CDR3 DNA sequence: TGTGCCACCAGTGAGCAGGGGGAAAGTCAGCCCCAGCATTTT. Amino acids: CATSEQGESQPQHF.

The rearrangement links TRBV9 to TRBJ2-7; 7 bases are a match to TRBD1. Unmatched junction bases numbered 10, after V lost 0 bases and J lost 7 bases. Germline assignment: CDR1 SGDLS and CDR2 YYNGEE. CDR3 length: 15 amino acids. The CDR3 nucleotides read TGTGCCAGCAGCGTAGGGACAGGTACCCTGTGGGAGCAGTACTTC. Its protein product is CASSVGTGTLWEQYF. The whole variable domain, filled in from reference TRBV9 and TRBJ2-7, reads DSGVTQTPKHLITATGQRVTLRCSPRSGDLSVYWYQQSLDQGLQFLIQYYNGEERAKGNILERFSAQQFPDLHSELNLSSLELGDSALYFCASSVGTGTLWEQYFGPGTRLTVT.

The chain couples TRBV6-5 to TRBJ1-6; D might be TRBD1 (5 bases). This CDR3 is built from 13 residues. V lost 6 bases to trimming and J lost 6 bases, with 9 bases between them. In germline, CDR1 is MNHEY, CDR2 SVGAGI. The CDR3 sequence is CASRGLINSPLHF. The DNA of the CDR3 is TGTGCCAGCAGGGGACTGATTAATTCACCCCTCCACTTT.

This chain uses TRBV7-8 with TRBJ1-2; 7 nucleotides agree with TRBD1. The CDR3 sequence is 13 residues long. V shed 1 base, J shed 8 bases, and the junction held 4 bases outside the gene matches. The V gene's germline CDR1 is SGHVS and CDR2 FQNEAQ. CDR3 amino acids: CASSLDRGRGYTF. CDR3 in DNA: TGTGCCAGCAGCTTAGACAGGGGAAGAGGCTACACCTTC.

The genes are TRBV7-2 and TRBJ1-2, with D possibly TRBD1 on 6 matching bases. Germline V gene data show CDR1 as SGHTA and CDR2 as FQGNSA. This CDR3 has 15 amino acids. V lost 5 bases and J 1 base, leaving 14 bases between the germline ends. Here the CDR3 reads CASSPQPGVNYGYTF. The CDR3 DNA is TGTGCCAGCAGCCCCCAACCAGGGGTTAACTATGGCTACACCTTC.

The chain is built from TRBV30 and TRBJ2-4; D is undetermined. CDR1 and CDR2 (germline): GTSNPN, SVGIG (reference sequence). Deletions cut 5 bases from V and 0 bases from J, with 8 bases between. The CDR3 has 13 residues. CDR3 region: CAWGDGAKNIQYF. The CDR3 DNA sequence: TGTGCCTGGGGAGACGGAGCCAAAAACATTCAGTACTTC.

This clone was seen just once. The V gene is TRBV19, the J gene TRBJ1-3; D is unresolved. The CDR3 has 13 amino acids. The V and J ends lost 8 bases and 0 bases respectively, with 8 bases between them. From germline, CDR1 is LNHDA and CDR2 SQIVND (reference sequence). The CDR3 nucleotides are TGTGCCAGTCGTGTGTTCTCTGGAAACACCATATATTTT. Translation: CASRVFSGNTIYF.

The gene calls are TRBV14 and TRBJ2-7; D gene ambiguous. The CDR3 spans 14 residues. Per germline, CDR1 SGHDN and CDR2 FVKESK. The ends were cut back, 0 bases at V and 0 bases at J, with 6 bases in the middle. CDR3 nucleotides: TGTGCCAGCAGCCAAGATAAACACTCCTACGAGCAGTACTTC. It translates to CASSQDKHSYEQYF.

This sequence joins TRBV7-2 and TRBJ2-5; a weak D match, TRBD2 (5 bases). The CDR3 spans 16 residues. Trimming took off 6 bases at V and 4 bases at J, with 21 bases between the two ends. Germline lookup yields CDR1 SGHTA and CDR2 FQGNSA. DNA for the CDR3: TGTGCCAGCAGTCCCGACGGTTTCGGAGGACGAGAGACCCAGTACTTC. The encoded protein is CASSPDGFGGRETQYF.

The CDR3 DNA reads as TGTGCCAGCAGTCCCGACCCTGGACAGGGAGGGACAGATACGCAGTATTTT. It yields the protein CASSPDPGQGGTDTQYF. This chain joins TRBV6-6 and TRBJ2-3; the D gene is possibly TRBD1 (8 bases). The CDR3 has 17 residues. The V and J ends lost 5 bases and 3 bases respectively, with 21 bases between them. The V gene's germline CDR1 is MNHNY and CDR2 SVGAGI (reference sequence).

A word on this clone: Other DNA sequences within the sample encode an identical CDR3. This chain links TRBV9 with TRBJ1-1; no reliable D call. CDR1 and CDR2 (germline): SGDLS, YYNGEE. Deletions cut 0 bases from V and 2 bases from J, with 8 bases between. This CDR3 spans 14 amino acids. The CDR3 region has the DNA TGTGCCAGCAGCGTAGGCACAGTAAACACTGAAGCTTTCTTT. This gives the protein CASSVGTVNTEAFF.

The chain uses TRBV30 and TRBJ1-6; no clear D. The CDR3 has 15 amino acids. The V end was cut by 5 bases, the J end by 0 bases, with 11 bases between. The germline V gene has CDR1 GTSNPN and CDR2 SVGIG (reference sequence). CDR3 coding DNA: TGTGCCTGGGCCCCCTCTTCCTCCTATAATTCACCCCTCCACTTT. Protein product: CAWAPSSSYNSPLHF.

This clone was observed a single time. The chain carries TRBV28 and TRBJ1-6; a possible D gene is TRBD1 (5 bases). CDR1 and CDR2 (germline): MDHEN, SYDVKM. V lost 7 bases, J lost 7 bases, and 14 bases lay in between. The CDR3 length is 14 residues. The CDR3 sequence is CASIRGGRNSPLHF. The CDR3, as DNA: TGTGCCAGCATCCGCGGGGGTCGGAATTCACCCCTCCACTTT. Supplemented by reference TRBV28 and TRBJ1-6, the full variable domain reads DVKVTQSSRYLVKRTGEKVFLECVQDMDHENMFWYRQDPGLGLRLIYFSYDVKMKEKGDIPEGYSVSREKKERFSLILESASTNQTSMYLCASIRGGRNSPLHFGNGTRLTVT.

CDR3: CASSPPFGSGSGNTIYF. CDR3 coding DNA: TGTGCCAGCTCACCCCCCTTCGGGTCGGGCTCTGGAAACACCATATATTTT. This chain joins TRBV18 and TRBJ1-3, with D hard to call. Trimming cost V 3 bases and J 0 bases, with 15 bases left between them. The CDR3 runs to 17 residues. Germline lookup yields CDR1 KGHSH and CDR2 LQKENI.

V gene TRBV27 combines with J gene TRBJ1-2; D is ambiguous. The germline V gene encodes CDR1 MNHEY and CDR2 SMNVEV (reference sequence). The CDR3 consists of 12 residues. V lost 3 bases, J lost 6 bases, and 8 bases lay in between. The CDR3 protein is CASSLIGDGYTF. As DNA, the CDR3 is TGTGCCAGCAGTTTGATAGGAGATGGCTACACCTTC.

This chain joins TRBV28 and TRBJ1-2, with D hard to call. The CDR3 loop spans 13 amino acids. Trimming cost V 3 bases and J 3 bases, with 8 bases left between them. Germline lookup yields CDR1 MDHEN and CDR2 SYDVKM. CDR3 in amino acids: CASSLPGYYGYTF. CDR3 DNA sequence: TGTGCCAGCAGTTTGCCGGGGTACTATGGCTACACCTTC.

The V call is TRBV19, the J call TRBJ1-1; TRBD1 matches 12 bases. From germline, CDR1 is LNHDA and CDR2 SQIVND (reference sequence). V dropped 4 bases and J dropped 6; count of bases not matched to a gene: 9. The CDR3 has 16 amino acids. The CDR3: CASSTYPGTGGPEAFF. CDR3 DNA: TGTGCCAGTAGTACGTACCCCGGGACAGGGGGCCCTGAAGCTTTCTTT.

This rearrangement joins TRBV25-1 to TRBJ2-5; no firm D call. V was clipped by 4 bases and J by 9 bases, with 12 bases between them. The V gene's germline CDR1 is MGHDK and CDR2 SYGVNS. This CDR3 has 12 amino acids. CDR3 sequence (DNA): TGTGCCAGCAGTGCTGAGGCGACGGCCCAGTACTTC. Encoded protein: CASSAEATAQYF.

This chain links TRBV27 with TRBJ2-3; 8 bases are a match to TRBD2. Germline CDR1 and CDR2: MNHEY and SMNVEV (reference sequence). The junction had 15 bases not matched to a gene; V was cut back by 7 bases and J by 12 bases. The CDR3 length is 14 residues. CDR3: CASTYSGNRAAQYF. Here the CDR3 DNA reads TGTGCCAGCACCTATAGCGGGAACCGAGCCGCCCAGTATTTT.

The V and J genes are TRBV21-1 and TRBJ1-2. TRBV21-1 is reported as a pseudogene. This CDR3 spans 19 amino acids. CDR3 sequence (DNA): TGTGCCAGCGGATCGAGTGGGGGGGAAGGAGTTAGAGCTAACTATGGCTACACCTTC. Its protein is CASGSSGGEGVRANYGYTF.